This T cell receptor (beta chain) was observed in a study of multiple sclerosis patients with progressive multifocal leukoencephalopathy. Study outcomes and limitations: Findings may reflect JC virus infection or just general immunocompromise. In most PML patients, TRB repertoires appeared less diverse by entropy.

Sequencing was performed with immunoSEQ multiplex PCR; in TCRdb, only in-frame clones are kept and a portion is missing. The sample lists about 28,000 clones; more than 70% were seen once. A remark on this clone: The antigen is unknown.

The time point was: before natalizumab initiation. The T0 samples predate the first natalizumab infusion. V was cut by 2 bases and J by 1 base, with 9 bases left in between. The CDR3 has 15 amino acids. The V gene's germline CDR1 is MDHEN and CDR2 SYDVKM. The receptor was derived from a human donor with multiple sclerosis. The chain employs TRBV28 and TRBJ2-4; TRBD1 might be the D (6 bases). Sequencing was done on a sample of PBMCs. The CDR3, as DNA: TGTGCCAGCAGTTTAATGCAGGGGGCCAAAAACATTCAGTACTTC. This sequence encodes CASSLMQGAKNIQYF.